The TCR beta chain described here comes from a study of siplizumab effects on memory and regulatory T cells. Profiled with immunoSEQ multiplex PCR; TCRdb holds only in-frame clones, not every one. The sample contains more than 85,000 clones, about 87% of which appear only once. The CDR3 contains 17 residues. Germline V CDR1 and CDR2: SGHDT, YYEEEE. V was clipped by 0 bases and J by 2 bases, with 14 bases between them. Points on this clone: Its cognate antigen is unknown.

Overall study findings and caveats: Confirmation that proliferating Tregs from siplizumab cultures had suppressive function was not obtained. The drug siplizumab significantly decreased the alloreactive sequences that could be traced to unstimulated CD4+ memory cells.

The sequencing sample was made of CD4+ T cells sorted from blood. The origin of this receptor is a human donor in good health. The chain recombines TRBV5-6 with TRBJ2-2; the D is unclear. In DNA, the CDR3 is TGTGCCAGCAGCTTGGATCCGGGTCCAATAAACACCGGGGAGCTGTTTTTT. Protein: CASSLDPGPINTGELFF.